This T cell receptor (beta chain) was sequenced for a study of CD8+ T cells in alopecia areata. As for treatment: oral pan-JAK inhibitor, 5-10 mg twice daily. As the sequencing template, cDNA was produced by extracting RNA and reverse transcribing it. Only in-frame clones appear in the TCRdb table, and some are missing; sequencing was by immunoSEQ multiplex PCR. The repertoire holds more than 95,000 clones, with under 65% as singletons. From germline, CDR1 is SGHNT and CDR2 YYREEE (reference sequence). Trimming took 0 bases from V and 4 from J, leaving 10 bases between them. The CDR3 consists of 14 residues. This clone was picked up a small number of times.

Here the sequenced sample was CD4+ T cells sorted from blood, taken at week 4, from a patient treated with tofacitinib. The chain combines TRBV5-4 with TRBJ1-2; D uncertain. The clonotype was recovered from a human donor with alopecia areata. CDR3: CASSLEGRSYGYTF. The CDR3 DNA sequence: TGTGCCAGCAGCTTGGAAGGCCGTTCCTATGGCTACACCTTC.